This T cell receptor beta chain was observed in a study of Ad26.COV2.S vaccination and SARS-CoV-2 variants. Whole-study context: Donor got 5x10^10 or 1x10^11 viral particles of Ad26.COV2.S. Study-level findings and limits: Spike-specific TCR breadth in vaccine recipients exceeded that seen in placebo recipients.

CDR3 length: 16 amino acids. The V gene's germline CDR1 is SGHVS and CDR2 FNYEAQ. Trimming shortened V by 8 bases and J by 0 bases, and 17 bases separated the two germline ends. TCRdb's copy holds only in-frame clones and misses some; the assay was immunoSEQ multiplex PCR. The sample has a few hundred thousand clones, 83% seen once. The table lists this clone with a few counts. The antigen remains undetermined. The treatment is: around 19 received Ad26.COV2.S at low or high dose, single or two shots; 5 received placebo; per-sample allocation not given. It was on day 63 after the first vaccine or placebo injection that samples were taken.

The chain joins TRBV7-6 to TRBJ1-3; tentative D call: TRBD1 (6 bases). This sample comprised peripheral blood, obtained in a trial of Ad26.COV2.S vaccine versus placebo. This receptor was identified in a person aged 18-65 years who received the Ad26.COV2.S COVID-19 vaccine or a placebo. The CDR3 sequence is CASAPSGHLSGNTIYF. Written as DNA, the CDR3 is TGTGCCAGCGCGCCCTCGGGACACCTCTCTGGAAACACCATATATTTT.